The 15 T cell receptor beta chains below all came from one sample that was sequenced in a study of graft-versus-host responses after intestinal transplantation. These TCRs are of unknown antigen specificity. Profiled with immunoSEQ multiplex PCR; TCRdb holds only in-frame clones, not every one. Altogether roughly 99,000 clones are present, roughly 92% being singletons, with the ten largest covering over 0.055%. The material sequenced was unstimulated CD8+ T cells sorted from spleen or lymph node cells, taken before transplant. These receptors all stem from a human donor who was the organ donor for an intestinal transplant.

V is TRBV29-1 and J is TRBJ2-7, with a weak D call TRBD1 (6 bases). This CDR3 is 14 amino acids long. The V and J ends lost 2 bases and 1 base respectively, with 12 bases between them. CDR1 and CDR2 from the germline V gene are SQVTM and ANQGSEA. CDR3 DNA sequence: TGCAGCGTTGAACTGACAGGAACTTCCTACGAGCAGTACTTC. This encodes CSVELTGTSYEQYF.

The CDR3 coding sequence is TGTGCCAGCTCACCACCGGTGAGTTTGAACACTGAAGCTTTCTTT. Translation: CASSPPVSLNTEAFF. This chain links TRBV18 with TRBJ1-1; D not certain. The V end lost 0 bases, the J end lost 0 bases, and 8 bases lay between the germline ends. The CDR3 length is 15 residues. CDR1 KGHSH and CDR2 LQKENI come from the germline V gene.

The chain uses TRBV27 and TRBJ1-5; no clear D gene. Trimming pared 5 bases from V and 6 bases from J, leaving 8 bases between. CDR3 length: 12 amino acids. Germline V CDR1 and CDR2: MNHEY, SMNVEV (reference sequence). The CDR3 reads CASSQAGQPQHF. In DNA form, the CDR3 reads TGTGCCAGCAGTCAAGCGGGTCAGCCCCAGCATTTT.

The V and J genes are TRBV5-1 and TRBJ2-1, with TRBD1 matching over 7 bases. Trimming at V came to 7 bases and at J to 6 bases, leaving 13 bases not matched to a gene. The CDR3 length is 15 residues. Germline V gives CDR1 SGHRS, CDR2 YFSETQ. CDR3 protein: CASAEYRGYRNEQFF. The CDR3 DNA is TGCGCCAGCGCCGAATACAGGGGCTATCGCAATGAGCAGTTCTTC.

A note on this clone: Other nucleotide sequences in the sample specify the same CDR3. This chain uses TRBV30 with TRBJ2-1; D is ambiguous. This CDR3 contains 13 residues. V gave up 0 bases and J gave up 1 base, with 4 bases separating them. The germline CDR1 and CDR2 sequences are GTSNPN and SVGIG (reference sequence). CDR3 sequence (DNA): TGTGCCTGGAGTGTACTATCCTACAATGAGCAGTTCTTC. Its translation is CAWSVLSYNEQFF.

The chain is built from TRBV28 and TRBJ1-6; no definite D call. The germline gives CDR1 MDHEN, CDR2 SYDVKM. Trimming removed 2 bases from V and 0 bases from J, with 14 bases in between. This CDR3 is built from 18 residues. For the CDR3, the DNA is TGTGCCAGCAGTTTAGGGCGTCGAATTCGCTCCTATAATTCACCCCTCCACTTT. This sequence encodes CASSLGRRIRSYNSPLHF.

The V call is TRBV27, the J call TRBJ1-1; TRBD1 matches at 7 bases. Germline V lookup: CDR1 MNHEY, CDR2 SMNVEV (reference sequence). This CDR3 region has 15 residues. Trimming removed 5 bases from V and 1 base from J; junction bases left unmatched: 7. The chain's CDR3 is CASSPYRGWNTEAFF. CDR3 DNA sequence: TGTGCCAGCAGTCCATACAGGGGATGGAACACTGAAGCTTTCTTT.

The chain carries TRBV14 and TRBJ2-1; TRBD1 agrees at 9 bases. The CDR3 loop spans 16 amino acids. With 4 bases clipped from V and 4 bases from J, the junction kept 8 bases outside the gene matches. Germline CDR1 is SGHDN and CDR2 is FVKESK. For the CDR3, the DNA is TGTGCCAGCAGCCTATACCCCGGGACAGGGTACAATGAGCAGTTCTTC. It encodes CASSLYPGTGYNEQFF.

The chain has TRBV15 and TRBJ2-1; 8 bases line up with TRBD1. V gave up 2 bases and J gave up 7 bases; unmatched junction bases: 4. The V gene's germline CDR1 is LNHNV and CDR2 YYDKDF (reference sequence). The CDR3 consists of 14 residues. The CDR3 coding sequence is TGTGCCACCAGCAGAAGACAGGGGCAGAATGAGCAGTTCTTC. Its protein is CATSRRQGQNEQFF.

This clone showed up just a few times. The rearrangement uses TRBV7-9 and TRBJ1-5; D is uncertain. V lost 3 bases, J lost 7 bases, and 7 bases lay in between. CDR1 and CDR2 (germline): SEHNR, FQNEAQ (reference sequence). The CDR3 runs 12 residues. The CDR3: CASSFGQQPQHF. For the CDR3, the DNA is TGTGCCAGCAGCTTCGGTCAACAGCCCCAGCATTTT. Looking up the rest from reference TRBV7-9 and TRBJ1-5 gives the full variable domain: DTGVSQNPRHKITKRGQNVTFRCDPISEHNRLYWYRQTLGQGPEFLTYFQNEAQLEKSRLLSDRFSAERPKGSFSTLEIQRTEQGDSAMYLCASSFGQQPQHFGDGTRLSIL.

The rearrangement uses TRBV4-1 and TRBJ2-1; 9 bases map to TRBD2. V trimming: 2 bases; J trimming: 9 bases; junction bases outside the gene matches: 14. The CDR3 totals 17 residues. Germline V gene sequence: CDR1 MGHRA, CDR2 YSYEKL. The CDR3 DNA follows: TGCGCCAGCAGCCAATACGCTTTGGGCGGGAGGGAAACTGAGCAGTTCTTC. Amino acids: CASSQYALGGRETEQFF.

This chain connects TRBV19 to TRBJ2-2; TRBD2 aligns across 11 bases. The length of the CDR3 is 17 residues. Unmatched junction bases numbered 6, after V lost 3 bases and J lost 3 bases. Per the germline V gene, CDR1 is LNHDA and CDR2 is SQIVND (reference sequence). The chain's CDR3 is CASSITGTSGYTGELFF. The CDR3 DNA reads TGTGCCAGTAGTATCACCGGGACTAGCGGCTACACCGGGGAGCTGTTTTTT.

V usage is TRBV9 and J usage is TRBJ2-7, with a tentative D call TRBD2 (7 bases). Per germline, CDR1 SGDLS and CDR2 YYNGEE. The CDR3 runs 16 residues. V lost 3 bases to trimming and J lost 5 bases, with 21 bases between them. CDR3 nucleotide sequence: TGTGCCAGCAGCGCACTGGGGGGCGGGAGTATCGACGAGCAGTACTTC. Translating it yields CASSALGGGSIDEQYF.

V usage is TRBV7-6 and J usage is TRBJ2-5, with TRBD2 matching 10 bases. The CDR3 totals 16 residues. Germline CDR1 and CDR2: SGHVS and FNYEAQ. V was pared by 9 bases and J by 1 base, with 11 bases of the junction left unmatched. The CDR3 is CASSGLAGDLQETQYF. CDR3 sequence (DNA): TGTGCCAGTTCCGGGCTAGCGGGGGACCTCCAAGAGACCCAGTACTTC. The whole variable domain, filled in from reference TRBV7-6 and TRBJ2-5, reads GAGVSQSPRYKVTKRGQDVALRCDPISGHVSLYWYRQALGQGPEFLTYFNYEAQQDKSGLPNDRFSAERPEGSISTLTIQRTEQRDSAMYRCASSGLAGDLQETQYFGPGTRLLVL.

This sequence joins TRBV7-6 and TRBJ2-1; 8 nucleotides line up with TRBD2. V was pared by 5 bases and J by 6 bases, with 3 bases of the junction left unmatched. This CDR3 contains 13 residues. Germline V lookup: CDR1 SGHVS, CDR2 FNYEAQ. The CDR3 coding sequence is TGTGCCAGCAGCATGGGGACTAGCAATGAGCAGTTCTTC. It translates to CASSMGTSNEQFF.